What follows are 18 T cell receptor beta chains derived from one specimen sequenced in a study of blood T cell repertoires in COVID-19. Clones were read by immunoSEQ multiplex PCR, and TCRdb kept only the in-frame ones, dropping some. There are roughly 120,000 clones in the sample; 83% occur only once, and around 2.3% lies in the top ten. Sequencing was performed on peripheral blood. Receptors originate from a man aged 25-40 years with acute or convalescent COVID-19.

The chain joins TRBV6-5 to TRBJ1-5; D is unclear. Germline CDR1 MNHEY, CDR2 SVGAGI. Trimming took 6 bases from V and 7 from J, leaving 16 bases between them. The length of the CDR3 is 14 residues. The DNA for the CDR3 is TGTGCCAGCAGCCAAAACCCGGGGAACCAGCCCCAGCATTTT. Residues: CASSQNPGNQPQHF.

The genes are TRBV13 and TRBJ2-1; the match to TRBD2 covers 7 bases. Germline V CDR1 and CDR2: PRHDT, FYEKMQ (reference sequence). J gave up 12 bases and V 0 bases, and 14 bases lay outside the gene matches. The CDR3 contains 16 residues. In nucleotides, the CDR3 is TGTGCCAGCAGCTTAGGAGGGGCTAGCGGCTTCGGTGGGCAGTTCTTC. Its translation is CASSLGGASGFGGQFF.

The rearrangement joins TRBV12-3 or TRBV12-4 to TRBJ2-7; TRBD1 might be the D (7 bases). Between the trimmed V and J ends, which lost 4 bases and 5 bases, there was a span of 9 bases. The CDR3 totals 12 residues. This chain's CDR3 is CASSSGGNEQYF. In DNA form, the CDR3 reads TGTGCCAGCAGTTCAGGGGGGAACGAGCAGTACTTC.

V and J are TRBV12-5 and TRBJ1-1, with D tentatively TRBD1 (6 bases). Deletions cut 6 bases from V and 3 bases from J, with 11 bases between. This CDR3 contains 13 residues. Germline V gene lookup returns CDR1 LGHNT and CDR2 FRNRAP. CDR3 sequence (DNA): TGTGCTAGTGGGAGGGGGTTGGACACTGAAGCTTTCTTT. Translating it yields CASGRGLDTEAFF.

The CDR3 is CASSSRAGGNNEQFF. The CDR3 bases are TGTGCCAGCAGCTCCCGGGCGGGCGGGAACAATGAGCAGTTCTTC. The chain employs TRBV6-4 and TRBJ2-1, with D possibly TRBD2 on 6 matching bases. The CDR3 is 15 residues long. The V gene's germline CDR1 is MRHNA and CDR2 SNTAGT. The V and J ends lost 6 bases and 5 bases respectively, with 17 bases between them.

The CDR3 coding sequence is TGTGCCAGTAGTCCAGGAGGCTTACAGAACTATGGCTACACCTTC. Encoded protein: CASSPGGLQNYGYTF. The chain recombines TRBV19 with TRBJ1-2; D is ambiguous. The CDR3 loop spans 15 amino acids. CDR1 is LNHDA and CDR2 is SQIVND in the germline V gene (reference sequence). V shed 5 bases and J shed 2 bases, with 15 bases lying between them.

The rearrangement uses TRBV12-3 or TRBV12-4 and TRBJ2-7, with 7 bases that match TRBD2. V shed 3 bases, J shed 7 bases, and the junction held 3 bases outside the gene matches. The CDR3 length is 12 residues. The CDR3 spells CASSFPSGEQYV. For the CDR3, the DNA is TGTGCCAGCAGTTTTCCTAGCGGAGAGCAGTACGTC.

V is TRBV18 and J is TRBJ1-2; D ambiguous. The CDR3 spans 13 residues. The germline V gene encodes CDR1 KGHSH and CDR2 LQKENI. The V gene lost 2 bases and the J gene lost 2 bases, with 6 bases spanning the gap. The CDR3 here is CASSPDTNYGYTF. The CDR3 DNA reads as TGTGCCAGCTCACCAGACACGAACTATGGCTACACCTTC.

The rearrangement joins TRBV27 to TRBJ1-5; D gene ambiguous. V lost 2 bases, J lost 0 bases, and 11 bases lay in between. The CDR3 contains 16 residues. Germline values: CDR1 MNHEY, CDR2 SMNVEV (reference sequence). CDR3 protein: CASSLGPDFSNQPQHF. As DNA, the CDR3 is TGTGCCAGCAGTTTAGGTCCGGACTTTAGCAATCAGCCCCAGCATTTT.

The chain uses TRBV6-5 and TRBJ1-5; D unclear. Germline V gene lookup returns CDR1 MNHEY and CDR2 SVGAGI. V lost 6 bases and J 4 bases, leaving 10 bases between the germline ends. CDR3 length: 13 residues. The chain's CDR3 is CASSSDLNQPQHF. CDR3 nucleotide sequence: TGTGCCAGCAGCTCAGATCTGAATCAGCCCCAGCATTTT.

This clone appeared once. V and J are TRBV10-2 and TRBJ1-1; possibly TRBD1 for D (6 bases). The V and J ends lost 6 bases and 8 bases respectively, with 16 bases between them. CDR1 WSHSY and CDR2 SAAADI come from the germline V gene. The CDR3 contains 13 residues. CDR3 nucleotides: TGCGCCAGCAGGATGACAGGCCCGGGCGAAGCTTTCTTT. Its translation is CASRMTGPGEAFF.

The V gene is TRBV29-1, the J gene TRBJ1-2; D possibly corresponds to TRBD1 (5 bases). V lost 4 bases to trimming and J lost 7 bases, with 10 bases between them. The CDR3 runs to 11 residues. Germline V gene sequence: CDR1 SQVTM, CDR2 ANQGSEA. The CDR3 region is CSVATGRGYTF. DNA of the CDR3: TGCAGCGTTGCTACAGGACGTGGCTACACCTTC.

The chain has TRBV9 and TRBJ2-3; no clear D gene. This CDR3 has 14 amino acids. The V gene's germline CDR1 is SGDLS and CDR2 YYNGEE. V gave up 2 bases and J gave up 5 bases, with 12 bases separating them. This CDR3 reads CASSVASRGDTQYF. As DNA, the CDR3 is TGTGCCAGCAGCGTTGCCTCCAGAGGAGATACGCAGTATTTT.

V usage is TRBV14 and J usage is TRBJ2-1; D perhaps matches TRBD2 (6 bases). Trimming took 4 bases from V and 3 from J, leaving 13 bases between them. Per the germline V gene, CDR1 is SGHDN and CDR2 is FVKESK. The CDR3 extends over 15 amino acids. The DNA of the CDR3 is TGTGCCAGCAGCCTAGGGGTAGCGGTCTACAATGAGCAGTTCTTC. It translates to CASSLGVAVYNEQFF.

J is TRBJ2-1 and V is TRBV9; 10 bases match TRBD1. Germline lookup yields CDR1 SGDLS and CDR2 YYNGEE. The ends lost 4 bases at V and 7 bases at J; junction bases unmatched: 14. The CDR3 covers 17 residues. DNA of the CDR3: TGTGCCAGCAGCCCTCCCGGAGGGACAGGGGCTGGGAATGAGCAGTTCTTC. Its protein product is CASSPPGGTGAGNEQFF.

The chain links TRBV6-6 to TRBJ1-1; D unclear. CDR1 and CDR2 (germline): MNHNY, SVGAGI (reference sequence). The CDR3 has 13 residues. Trimming took off 3 bases at V and 3 bases at J, with 8 bases between the two ends. The DNA of the CDR3 is TGTGCCAGCAGTTATCCGGGAGACACTGAAGCTTTCTTT. Residues: CASSYPGDTEAFF.

CDR3 DNA sequence: TGTGCCAGCAGCCAAGATCTTATGGGGGGTAATGAGCAGTTCTTC. Translated: CASSQDLMGGNEQFF. The gene calls are TRBV3-1 (or the pseudogene TRBV3-2) and TRBJ2-1; D may be TRBD2 (6 bases). The CDR3 length is 15 residues. V lost 0 bases and J 7 bases, leaving 13 bases between the germline ends. Germline V gene lookup returns CDR1 LGHDT and CDR2 YNNKEL (reference sequence).

The chain recombines TRBV7-2 with TRBJ2-4; the D gene is possibly TRBD2 (5 bases). This CDR3 has 15 amino acids. Between the trimmed V and J ends, which lost 3 bases and 6 bases, there was a span of 15 bases. Germline V gene lookup returns CDR1 SGHTA and CDR2 FQGNSA. The CDR3 is CASSLVWESGNIQYF. The CDR3 DNA follows: TGTGCCAGCAGCTTGGTTTGGGAGTCCGGAAACATTCAGTACTTC.